This entry lists 30 T cell receptor beta chains sequenced from one sample in a study of Ad26.COV2.S vaccination and SARS-CoV-2 variants (dated by TCRdb to the early 2020s). The sample's treatment or condition label, decoded: roughly 18 received Ad26.COV2.S at low or high dose, single or two shots; several received placebo; per-sample allocation not given. For vaccine and placebo recipients, the sequenced repertoires came from samples collected on day 63 after the first injection. The library was obtained by the immunoSEQ multiplex PCR assay. Sourced from immuneACCESS, this table was stored by TCRdb with only in-frame sequences that have V and J called. A share of the clones is absent; for the studies checked, an unresolved V gene accounts for under half, and the remainder has no known explanation. In all, the sample holds about 350,000 clones, and 88% of those were seen once. The top ten constitute around 6.4% of the sample.

Sequenced material: peripheral blood, taken in a trial of Ad26.COV2.S vaccine versus placebo. Source of these receptors: a person between 18 and 59 years old who received the Ad26.COV2.S COVID-19 vaccine or a placebo.

The CDR3 reads CSSGAGATDTQYF. The CDR3 region has the DNA TGCAGCTCCGGGGCAGGGGCCACAGATACGCAGTATTTT. The chain carries TRBV29-1 and TRBJ2-3; D might be TRBD1 (6 bases). V lost 8 bases to trimming and J lost 2 bases, with 14 bases between them. This CDR3 contains 13 residues. Looked up from germline, CDR1 is SQVTM and CDR2 is ANQGSEA.

In this sample, this clone turned up a few times. This rearrangement joins TRBV9 to TRBJ1-5, with D possibly being TRBD1 (5 bases). Germline V gives CDR1 SGDLS, CDR2 YYNGEE. There are 15 residues in the CDR3. Between the trimmed V and J ends, which lost 0 bases and 4 bases, there was a span of 11 bases. DNA for the CDR3: TGTGCCAGCAGCGTAGACGGACACATAAATCAGCCCCAGCATTTT. It codes for CASSVDGHINQPQHF.

The chain uses TRBV5-1 and TRBJ2-7; 8 bases align to TRBD2. The germline V gene has CDR1 SGHRS and CDR2 YFSETQ. The CDR3 length is 14 residues. Germline trimming cut 4 bases from V and 2 bases from J; bases unmatched to any gene: 5. CDR3 in amino acids: CASSPGGGTYEQYF. CDR3 coding DNA: TGCGCCAGCAGCCCCGGGGGGGGTACCTACGAGCAGTACTTC. The full variable domain, completed using reference TRBV5-1 and TRBJ2-7, is KAGVTQTPRYLIKTRGQQVTLSCSPISGHRSVSWYQQTPGQGLQFLFEYFSETQRNKGNFPGRFSGRQFSNSRSEMNVSTLELGDSALYLCASSPGGGTYEQYFGPGTRLTVT.

This chain uses TRBV4-2 with TRBJ1-2; D gene ambiguous. The germline V and J ends were trimmed by 0 bases and 0 bases, with 8 bases remaining between them. The CDR3 loop spans 15 amino acids. Germline CDR1 reads LGHNA; CDR2 reads YNFKEQ. The CDR3 DNA is TGTGCCAGCAGCCAAGATAGAACAGCTAACTATGGCTACACCTTC. Translated, it gives CASSQDRTANYGYTF.

The J gene is TRBJ1-1, the V gene TRBV11-2; D is undetermined. V was cut by 6 bases and J by 7 bases, with 9 bases left in between. Germline V gives CDR1 SGHAT, CDR2 FQNNGV. CDR3 length: 11 amino acids. As DNA, the CDR3 is TGTGCCAGCAGGGCTGTCGGTGAAGCTTTCTTT. This sequence encodes CASRAVGEAFF.

The chain recombines TRBV9 with TRBJ1-5, with a weak D call TRBD1 (6 bases). Trimming cost V 0 bases and J 7 bases, with 14 bases left between them. CDR3 size: 15 residues. The germline gives CDR1 SGDLS, CDR2 YYNGEE. The CDR3 bases are TGTGCCAGCAGCGTAGCTCCAGGGGCCGGGCAGCCCCAGCATTTT. It encodes CASSVAPGAGQPQHF. The complete variable domain, with remaining parts taken from reference TRBV9 and TRBJ1-5, reads DSGVTQTPKHLITATGQRVTLRCSPRSGDLSVYWYQQSLDQGLQFLIQYYNGEERAKGNILERFSAQQFPDLHSELNLSSLELGDSALYFCASSVAPGAGQPQHFGDGTRLSIL.

This clone was recorded once. J is TRBJ2-4 and V is TRBV4-3, with D uncertain. CDR1 and CDR2 from the germline V gene are LGHNA and YSLEER. The CDR3 covers 16 residues. Trimming took off 2 bases at V and 6 bases at J, with 17 bases between the two ends. The CDR3 bases are TGCGCCAGCAGCCAAATCCTCGTGAACAGAATAAACATTCAGTACTTC. Its translation: CASSQILVNRINIQYF.

This sequence joins TRBV6-6 and TRBJ2-1; 7 bases agree with TRBD1. With 6 bases clipped from V and 2 bases from J, the junction kept 7 bases outside the gene matches. CDR3 length: 15 residues. CDR1 is MNHNY, CDR2 SVGAGI, per germline (reference sequence). CDR3 sequence (DNA): TGTGCCAGCAGACAAAACAGGGGCACCTACAATGAGCAGTTCTTC. It codes for CASRQNRGTYNEQFF.

The V and J genes are TRBV4-1 and TRBJ1-2; 9 bases match TRBD1. The CDR3 runs 15 residues. The J segment lost 2 bases and the V segment lost 6 bases, leaving 7 bases of the junction unmatched. Germline V gene data show CDR1 as MGHRA and CDR2 as YSYEKL. The CDR3 sequence is CASSLSGTGNYGYTF. Here the CDR3 DNA reads TGCGCCAGCAGTTTATCCGGGACAGGGAACTATGGCTACACCTTC.

The chain has TRBV18 and TRBJ1-1, with 8 bases aligning to TRBD1. There are 14 residues in the CDR3. Trimming removed 5 bases from V and 1 base from J; junction bases left unmatched: 3. CDR1 is KGHSH, CDR2 LQKENI, per germline. CDR3 coding DNA: TGTGCCAGCTCAACCAGGGGGCAGAACACTGAAGCTTTCTTT. The encoded protein is CASSTRGQNTEAFF.

The chain recombines TRBV12-5 with TRBJ1-3; D is uncertain. The CDR3 totals 21 residues. The germline V and J ends were trimmed by 0 bases and 0 bases, with 24 bases remaining between them. CDR1 LGHNT and CDR2 FRNRAP come from the germline V gene. The CDR3 is CASGLVSDVSQNKHSGNTIYF. The CDR3 DNA reads TGTGCTAGTGGTTTGGTTTCGGACGTCTCCCAGAACAAACACTCTGGAAACACCATATATTTT. The full variable domain, completed using reference TRBV12-5 and TRBJ1-3, is DARVTQTPRHKVTEMGQEVTMRCQPILGHNTVFWYRQTMMQGLELLAYFRNRAPLDDSGMPKDRFSAEMPDATLATLKIQPSEPRDSAVYFCASGLVSDVSQNKHSGNTIYFGEGSWLTVV.

The chain joins TRBV14 to TRBJ2-3; no reliable D call. Germline CDR1 SGHDN, CDR2 FVKESK. V lost 4 bases and J 6 bases, leaving 5 bases between the germline ends. There are 11 residues in the CDR3. CDR3 residues: CASSRLDTQYF. The CDR3 DNA reads TGTGCCAGCAGCCGGTTGGATACGCAGTATTTT.

This clone was seen a single time. CDR3: CASNSRGGATNEKLFF. CDR3 coding DNA: TGTGCCAGTAACTCCCGAGGGGGGGCAACTAATGAAAAACTGTTTTTT. The rearrangement links TRBV19 to TRBJ1-4; D perhaps matches TRBD1 (6 bases). Germline V gene lookup returns CDR1 LNHDA and CDR2 SQIVND (reference sequence). This CDR3 contains 16 residues. V was clipped by 7 bases and J by 0 bases, with 15 bases between them.

This clone was seen only once. The rearrangement uses TRBV24-1 and TRBJ2-3, with TRBD2 identical over 14 bases. There are 18 residues in the CDR3. Germline lookup yields CDR1 KGHDR and CDR2 SFDVKD. V dropped 2 bases and J dropped 0; count of bases not matched to a gene: 3. The CDR3 here is CATSDSGLAGGSTDTQYF. The CDR3 DNA follows: TGTGCCACCAGTGATTCTGGACTAGCGGGAGGTAGCACAGATACGCAGTATTTT.

The chain has TRBV6-2 or TRBV6-3 and TRBJ2-7; TRBD2 matches 7 bases. V was clipped by 2 bases and J by 0 bases; unmatched bases: 10. Germline V gene data show CDR1 as MNHEY and CDR2 as SVGEGT. This CDR3 spans 17 amino acids. For the CDR3, the DNA is TGTGCCAGCAGTTACAGCTTGGCGGGGGATTACTCCTACGAGCAGTACTTC. Its protein product is CASSYSLAGDYSYEQYF.

The J gene is TRBJ2-3, the V gene TRBV18; D unclear. This CDR3 region has 14 residues. V gave up 3 bases and J gave up 1 base, with 8 bases separating them. Germline loops: CDR1 KGHSH, CDR2 LQKENI. CDR3 region: CASSPGSGTDTQYF. CDR3 bases: TGTGCCAGCTCACCCGGGTCGGGCACAGATACGCAGTATTTT.

This CDR3 is CASSVVGIGSGNTIYF. CDR3 DNA sequence: TGTGCCAGCAGCGTAGTAGGAATTGGCTCTGGAAACACCATATATTTT. The V and J genes are TRBV9 and TRBJ1-3, with unresolved D. Germline V gene data show CDR1 as SGDLS and CDR2 as YYNGEE. The CDR3 extends over 16 amino acids. The ends were cut back, 0 bases at V and 0 bases at J, with 10 bases in the middle.

This clone was counted a few times. The gene calls are TRBV28 and TRBJ2-7, with 8 bases that match TRBD2. Per the germline V gene, CDR1 is MDHEN and CDR2 is SYDVKM. V lost 5 bases, J lost 4 bases, and 10 bases stayed unmatched. The CDR3 is 15 residues long. This chain's CDR3 is CASSPVAGTDYEQYF. DNA for the CDR3: TGTGCCAGCAGTCCGGTAGCGGGAACTGATTACGAGCAGTACTTC.

V gene TRBV3-1 (or the pseudogene TRBV3-2) combines with J gene TRBJ2-3; D unresolved. V was shortened by 8 bases and J by 0 bases, with 9 bases between the two germline ends. Germline V gives CDR1 LGHDT, CDR2 YNNKEL (reference sequence). CDR3 length: 13 amino acids. The DNA for the CDR3 is TGTGCCAGCTCTACTACCAGCACAGATACGCAGTATTTT. Translating it yields CASSTTSTDTQYF.

J is TRBJ2-7 and V is TRBV6-6; 7 nucleotides align to TRBD1. The germline CDR1 and CDR2 sequences are MNHNY and SVGAGI (reference sequence). The J segment lost 0 bases and the V segment lost 10 bases, leaving 6 bases of the junction unmatched. CDR3 size: 13 residues. The CDR3 DNA reads as TGTGCCACCAACTGGGACAGCTCCTACGAGCAGTACTTC. Translation gives CATNWDSSYEQYF.

The chain links TRBV5-4 to TRBJ2-7; the D gene could be TRBD1 or TRBD2 (8 bases each). V lost 3 bases and J 2 bases, leaving 18 bases between the germline ends. The CDR3 length is 16 residues. Germline V gene sequence: CDR1 SGHNT, CDR2 YYREEE (reference sequence). The CDR3 nucleotides read TGTGCCAGCAGCTCGGGGACTAGGACAGGGACCTACGAGCAGTACTTC. Protein product: CASSSGTRTGTYEQYF.

V and J are TRBV6-5 and TRBJ1-1; no reliable D call. The CDR3 is 15 residues long. Trimming took off 2 bases at V and 6 bases at J, with 16 bases between the two ends. Germline V gene sequence: CDR1 MNHEY, CDR2 SVGAGI. As DNA, the CDR3 is TGTGCCAGCAGTTACGGACCAGACGTTGCTGCTGAAGCTTTCTTT. Encoded protein: CASSYGPDVAAEAFF.

This rearrangement joins TRBV6-1 to TRBJ1-1, with no clear D. Between the trimmed V and J ends, which lost 0 bases and 1 base, there was a span of 12 bases. Germline loops: CDR1 MNHNS, CDR2 SASEGT. The CDR3 loop spans 16 amino acids. Here the CDR3 reads CASSEALGWGNTEAFF. For the CDR3, the DNA is TGTGCCAGCAGTGAAGCGCTTGGTTGGGGGAACACTGAAGCTTTCTTT.

This clone was counted once. The chain has TRBV4-2 and TRBJ2-4; maybe TRBD2 (5 bases). The CDR3 length is 16 residues. Between the trimmed V and J ends, which lost 0 bases and 0 bases, there was a span of 9 bases. Germline assignment: CDR1 LGHNA and CDR2 YNFKEQ. The DNA of the CDR3 is TGTGCCAGCAGCCAAGAGTCGGGGTTAGCCAAAAACATTCAGTACTTC. It translates to CASSQESGLAKNIQYF.

The rearrangement joins TRBV4-2 to TRBJ2-5, with a tentative D call TRBD1 (6 bases). Trimming removed 2 bases from V and 4 bases from J, with 14 bases in between. Germline CDR1 is LGHNA and CDR2 is YNFKEQ. The CDR3 runs 15 residues. The CDR3 DNA follows: TGTGCCAGCAGCCAACCGACTTTAGGGGGAGAGACCCAGTACTTC. Amino acid sequence: CASSQPTLGGETQYF.

The J gene is TRBJ2-2, the V gene TRBV6-5; 10 bases map to TRBD2. CDR3 length: 14 residues. Trimming took 9 bases from V and 5 from J; bases not matched to a gene: 6. Germline lookup yields CDR1 MNHEY and CDR2 SVGAGI. The CDR3 region has the DNA TGTGCCAGTGAAAGCGGGGGGGCTACCGGGGAGCTGTTTTTT. Its translation is CASESGGATGELFF.

The chain carries TRBV27 and TRBJ2-2; D ambiguous. The germline gives CDR1 MNHEY, CDR2 SMNVEV (reference sequence). This CDR3 has 14 residues. V was trimmed by 5 bases and J by 0 bases, leaving 7 bases between them. The CDR3 region has the DNA TGTGCCAGCAGTCAAAGTCCGAACACCGGGGAGCTGTTTTTT. This gives the protein CASSQSPNTGELFF.

This rearrangement joins TRBV19 to TRBJ2-3; D perhaps matches TRBD1 (6 bases). The V gene's germline CDR1 is LNHDA and CDR2 SQIVND (reference sequence). The CDR3 is 19 residues long. Between the trimmed V and J ends, which lost 3 bases and 2 bases, there was a span of 24 bases. Here the CDR3 reads CASSMFGGSLGLDTDTQYF. CDR3 in DNA: TGTGCCAGTAGTATGTTTGGGGGCTCTTTGGGGCTCGACACAGATACGCAGTATTTT.

The chain recombines TRBV5-8 with TRBJ1-2, with TRBD1 identical over 7 bases. The germline V gene has CDR1 SGHTS and CDR2 YDEGEE. V dropped 5 bases and J dropped 8; count of bases not matched to a gene: 9. The CDR3 has 13 residues. The CDR3 reads CASSARGVAGYTF. The CDR3 DNA sequence: TGTGCCAGCAGTGCCAGGGGGGTTGCAGGCTACACCTTC.

This chain uses TRBV7-2 with TRBJ1-5; no reliable D call. The ends were cut back, 2 bases at V and 11 bases at J, with 16 bases in the middle. The CDR3 has 14 amino acids. CDR1 is SGHTA, CDR2 FQGNSA, per germline. The CDR3 bases are TGTGCCAGCAGCTTAAGCATAAGGGTCCCCTCCCAGCATTTT. Translation gives CASSLSIRVPSQHF.